This T cell receptor (beta chain) stems from a study of CD8 T cells in ankylosing spondylitis. Germline values: CDR1 LGHNA, CDR2 YSLEER. V was pared by 4 bases and J by 3 bases, with 19 bases between. This CDR3 region has 16 residues. Each CDR3 protein gets one entry after TCRdb re-called the 5' RACE reads with MiXCR. This table holds around 25,000 distinct CDR3 sequences, approximately 13% found once. The sequenced sample was blood. The chain is built from TRBV4-3 and TRBJ2-7; D not resolved. The clonotype comes from a male donor with ankylosing spondylitis or in good health (not recorded which). CDR3 region: CASSRGISFVDYEQYF. CDR3 nucleotides: TGCGCCAGCAGCCGAGGTATCTCTTTCGTAGACTACGAGCAGTACTTC.